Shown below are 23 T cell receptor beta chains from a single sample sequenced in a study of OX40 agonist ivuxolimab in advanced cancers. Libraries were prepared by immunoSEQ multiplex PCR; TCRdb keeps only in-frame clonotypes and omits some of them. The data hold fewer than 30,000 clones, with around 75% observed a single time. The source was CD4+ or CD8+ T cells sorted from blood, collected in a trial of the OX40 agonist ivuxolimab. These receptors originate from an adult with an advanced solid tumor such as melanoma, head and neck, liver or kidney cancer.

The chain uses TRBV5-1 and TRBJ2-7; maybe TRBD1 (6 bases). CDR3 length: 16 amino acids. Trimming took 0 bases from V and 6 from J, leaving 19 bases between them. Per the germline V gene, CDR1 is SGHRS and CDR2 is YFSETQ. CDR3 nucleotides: TGCGCCAGCAGCTTGGGGTCGGCAGGGGCTGGAGTCGAGCAGTACTTC. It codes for CASSLGSAGAGVEQYF.

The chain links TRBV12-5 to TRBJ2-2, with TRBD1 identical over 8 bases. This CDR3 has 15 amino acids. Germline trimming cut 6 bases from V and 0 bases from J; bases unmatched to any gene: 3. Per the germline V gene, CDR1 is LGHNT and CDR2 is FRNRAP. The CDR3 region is CASGQGVANTGELFF. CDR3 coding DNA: TGTGCTAGTGGACAGGGGGTGGCGAACACCGGGGAGCTGTTTTTT.

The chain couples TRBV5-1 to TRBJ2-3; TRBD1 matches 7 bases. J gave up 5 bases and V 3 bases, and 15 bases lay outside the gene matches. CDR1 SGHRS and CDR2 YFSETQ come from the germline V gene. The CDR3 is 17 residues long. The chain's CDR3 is CASSSGLTGVLGDTQYF. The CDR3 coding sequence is TGCGCCAGCAGCTCCGGCCTCACAGGGGTGCTAGGAGATACGCAGTATTTT.

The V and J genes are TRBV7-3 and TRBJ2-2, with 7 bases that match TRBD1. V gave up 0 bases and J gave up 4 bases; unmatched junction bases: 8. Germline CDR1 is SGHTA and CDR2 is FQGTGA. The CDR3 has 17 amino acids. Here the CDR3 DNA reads TGTGCCAGCAGCTTAACCTTGACAGGGTGGGGCACCGGGGAGCTGTTTTTT. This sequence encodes CASSLTLTGWGTGELFF.

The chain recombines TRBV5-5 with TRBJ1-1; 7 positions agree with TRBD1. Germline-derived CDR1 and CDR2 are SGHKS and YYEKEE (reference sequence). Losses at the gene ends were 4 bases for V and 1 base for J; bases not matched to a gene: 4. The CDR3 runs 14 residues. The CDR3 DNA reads TGTGCCAGCAGCACCCGGACAGGGAACACTGAAGCTTTCTTT. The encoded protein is CASSTRTGNTEAFF.

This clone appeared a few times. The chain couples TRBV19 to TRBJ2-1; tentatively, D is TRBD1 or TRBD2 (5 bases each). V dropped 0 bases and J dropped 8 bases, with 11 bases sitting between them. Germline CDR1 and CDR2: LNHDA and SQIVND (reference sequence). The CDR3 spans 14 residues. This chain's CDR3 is CASSIDKGTDEQFF. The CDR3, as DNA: TGTGCCAGTAGTATAGATAAAGGGACCGATGAGCAGTTCTTC. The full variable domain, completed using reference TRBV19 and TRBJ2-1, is DGGITQSPKYLFRKEGQNVTLSCEQNLNHDAMYWYRQDPGQGLRLIYYSQIVNDFQKGDIAEGYSVSREKKESFPLTVTSAQKNPTAFYLCASSIDKGTDEQFFGPGTRLTVL.

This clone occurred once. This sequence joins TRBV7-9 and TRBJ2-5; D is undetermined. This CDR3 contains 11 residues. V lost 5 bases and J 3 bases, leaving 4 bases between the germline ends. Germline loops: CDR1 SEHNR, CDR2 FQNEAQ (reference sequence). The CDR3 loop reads CASSREETQYF. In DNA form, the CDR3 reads TGTGCCAGCAGCCGAGAAGAGACCCAGTACTTC.

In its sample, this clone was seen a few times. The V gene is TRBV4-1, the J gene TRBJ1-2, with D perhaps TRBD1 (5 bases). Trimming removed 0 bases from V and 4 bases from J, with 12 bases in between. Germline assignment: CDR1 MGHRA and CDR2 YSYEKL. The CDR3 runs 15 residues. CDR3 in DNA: TGCGCCAGCAGCCAAGAAGTTGGGCAGGGCTATGGCTACACCTTC. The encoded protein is CASSQEVGQGYGYTF.

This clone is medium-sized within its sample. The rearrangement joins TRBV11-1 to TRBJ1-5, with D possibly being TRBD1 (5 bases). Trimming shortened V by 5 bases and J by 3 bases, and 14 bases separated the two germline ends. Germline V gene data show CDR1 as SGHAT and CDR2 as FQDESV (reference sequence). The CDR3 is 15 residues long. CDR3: CASSLNRGDNQPQHF. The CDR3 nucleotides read TGTGCCAGCAGCCTAAATCGGGGGGACAATCAGCCCCAGCATTTT.

The CDR3 spells CATSKGQGAYAGAFF. Here the CDR3 DNA reads TGTGCCACCAGCAAAGGACAGGGGGCGTACGCCGGAGCTTTCTTT. This chain connects TRBV15 to TRBJ1-1; 11 nucleotides align to TRBD1. V trimming: 4 bases; J trimming: 10 bases; junction bases outside the gene matches: 11. The CDR3 is made up of 15 amino acids. Germline-derived CDR1 and CDR2 are LNHNV and YYDKDF (reference sequence).

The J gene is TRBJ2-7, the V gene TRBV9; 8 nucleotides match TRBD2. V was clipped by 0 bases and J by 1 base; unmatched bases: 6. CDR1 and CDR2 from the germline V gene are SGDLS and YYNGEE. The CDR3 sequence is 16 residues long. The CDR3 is CASSVDGSGASYEQYF. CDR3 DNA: TGTGCCAGCAGCGTAGATGGTAGCGGGGCTTCCTACGAGCAGTACTTC.

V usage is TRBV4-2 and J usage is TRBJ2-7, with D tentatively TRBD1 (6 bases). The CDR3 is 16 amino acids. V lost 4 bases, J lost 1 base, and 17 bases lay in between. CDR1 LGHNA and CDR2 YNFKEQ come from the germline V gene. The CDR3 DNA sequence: TGTGCCAGCAGCCGGACCGAGTCGGGACATTCCTACGAGCAGTACTTC. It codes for CASSRTESGHSYEQYF.

CDR3 amino acids: CASSERAAYGYTF. Here the CDR3 DNA reads TGTGCCAGCAGTGAGAGGGCAGCTTATGGCTACACCTTC. J is TRBJ1-2 and V is TRBV2; D unclear. The CDR3 consists of 13 residues. CDR1 is SNHLY, CDR2 FYNNEI, per germline. The V gene lost 3 bases and the J gene lost 5 bases, with 10 bases spanning the gap.

CDR3 coding DNA: TGTGCCAGCAGTGGGGGGGCGGGATCCGCGAACACCGGGGAGCTGTTTTTT. This translates into CASSGGAGSANTGELFF. The gene calls are TRBV25-1 and TRBJ2-2, with D perhaps given as TRBD1 or TRBD2 (6 bases each). This CDR3 is 17 amino acids long. Germline V gives CDR1 MGHDK, CDR2 SYGVNS. Deletions cut 4 bases from V and 0 bases from J, with 15 bases between.

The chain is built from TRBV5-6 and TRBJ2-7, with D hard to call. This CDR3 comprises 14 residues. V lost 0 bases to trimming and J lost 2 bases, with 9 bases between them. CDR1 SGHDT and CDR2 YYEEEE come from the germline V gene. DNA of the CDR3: TGTGCCAGCAGCTTGGATGGCAGGACCTACGAGCAGTACTTC. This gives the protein CASSLDGRTYEQYF. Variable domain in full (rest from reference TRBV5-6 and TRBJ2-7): DAGVTQSPTHLIKTRGQQVTLRCSPKSGHDTVSWYQQALGQGPQFIFQYYEEEERQRGNFPDRFSGHQFPNYSSELNVNALLLGDSALYLCASSLDGRTYEQYFGPGTRLTVT.

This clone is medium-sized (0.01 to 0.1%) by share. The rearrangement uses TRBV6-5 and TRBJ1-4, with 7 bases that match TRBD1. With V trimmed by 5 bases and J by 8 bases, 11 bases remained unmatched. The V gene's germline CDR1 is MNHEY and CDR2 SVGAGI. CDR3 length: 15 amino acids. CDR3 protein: CASSQREGAREKLFF. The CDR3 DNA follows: TGTGCCAGCAGTCAGAGGGAGGGGGCGAGGGAAAAACTGTTTTTT.

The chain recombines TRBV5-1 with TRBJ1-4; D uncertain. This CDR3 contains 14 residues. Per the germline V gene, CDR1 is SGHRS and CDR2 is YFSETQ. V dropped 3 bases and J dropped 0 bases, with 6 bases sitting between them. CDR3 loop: CASSSSSTNEKLFF. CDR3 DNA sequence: TGCGCCAGCAGCTCCTCTTCAACTAATGAAAAACTGTTTTTT.

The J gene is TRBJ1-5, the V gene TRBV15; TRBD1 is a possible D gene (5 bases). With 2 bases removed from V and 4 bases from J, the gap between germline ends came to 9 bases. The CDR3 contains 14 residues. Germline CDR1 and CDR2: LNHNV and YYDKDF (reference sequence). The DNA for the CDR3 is TGTGCCACCAGCAGAAACAAGGGGAATCAGCCCCAGCATTTT. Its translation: CATSRNKGNQPQHF.

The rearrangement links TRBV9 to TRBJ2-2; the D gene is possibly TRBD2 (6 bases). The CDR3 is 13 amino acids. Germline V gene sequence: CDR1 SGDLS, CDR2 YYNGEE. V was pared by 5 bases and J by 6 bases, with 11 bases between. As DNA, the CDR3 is TGTGCCAGCAGGGGAGGAGAGGCCGGGGAGCTGTTTTTT. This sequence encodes CASRGGEAGELFF.

The CDR3 DNA reads as TGTGCCAGCAGCTTGCGACCAACCGGGGAGCTGTTTTTT. Protein: CASSLRPTGELFF. V and J are TRBV5-6 and TRBJ2-2; unclear D gene. The CDR3 runs 13 residues. Trimming pared 1 base from V and 5 bases from J, leaving 6 bases between. The germline gives CDR1 SGHDT, CDR2 YYEEEE. The variable domain in full, completed from reference TRBV5-6 and TRBJ2-2, reads DAGVTQSPTHLIKTRGQQVTLRCSPKSGHDTVSWYQQALGQGPQFIFQYYEEEERQRGNFPDRFSGHQFPNYSSELNVNALLLGDSALYLCASSLRPTGELFFGEGSRLTVL.

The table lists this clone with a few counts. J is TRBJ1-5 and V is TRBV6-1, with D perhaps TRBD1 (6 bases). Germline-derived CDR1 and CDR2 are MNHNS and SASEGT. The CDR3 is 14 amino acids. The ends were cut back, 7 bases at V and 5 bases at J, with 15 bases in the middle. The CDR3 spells CASIEGGIDQPQHF. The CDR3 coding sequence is TGTGCCAGCATCGAGGGGGGAATCGATCAGCCCCAGCATTTT.

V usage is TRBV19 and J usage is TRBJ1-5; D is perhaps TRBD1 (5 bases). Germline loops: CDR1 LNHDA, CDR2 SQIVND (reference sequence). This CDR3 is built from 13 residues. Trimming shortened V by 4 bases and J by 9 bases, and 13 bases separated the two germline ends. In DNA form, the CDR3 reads TGTGCCAGTAGTACGGCAGGGTCGTGGCCCCAGCATTTT. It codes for CASSTAGSWPQHF.

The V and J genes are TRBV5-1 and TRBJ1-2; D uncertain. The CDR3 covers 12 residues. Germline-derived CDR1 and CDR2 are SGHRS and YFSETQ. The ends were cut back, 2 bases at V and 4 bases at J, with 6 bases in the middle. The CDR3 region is CASSLNSYGYTF. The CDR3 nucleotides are TGCGCCAGCAGCTTAAACAGCTATGGCTACACCTTC.